This TCR beta chain was profiled in a study of neoadjuvant nivolumab and ipilimumab in lung cancer. The repertoire was sequenced with immunoSEQ multiplex PCR; TCRdb's copy has only in-frame clones and lacks some. The table records about 1,800 clones, roughly 87% of them present only once. Per germline, CDR1 LNHDA and CDR2 SQIVND (reference sequence). V was pared by 6 bases and J by 5 bases, with 7 bases of the junction left unmatched. The CDR3 sequence is 14 residues long. This chain joins TRBV19 and TRBJ1-2; TRBD1 matches 9 bases. This sequence originates from an adult with non-small cell lung cancer. This sample comprised adjacent normal lung tissue, obtained after neoadjuvant nivolumab, alone or with ipilimumab, at or shortly before surgery. CDR3 region: CASRFPGQGYGYTF. The CDR3 region has the DNA TGTGCCAGTAGATTCCCGGGACAGGGATATGGCTACACCTTC.